This T cell receptor beta chain was recorded in a study of blood T cell repertoires in COVID-19. Study background: Some COVID-19 samples were acute and others convalescent; all came from the United States, Italy and Spain. Sample material is recorded as cDNA or gDNA derived from T cells, B-cell-depleted T cells, or PBMCs.

In the original processing: Reference gene primer amplification gave estimated nucleated cell counts. Some clones are missing from TCRdb's copy, which holds only in-frame ones; the method was immunoSEQ multiplex PCR. That table supplies the V and J calls and clone size; D and trimming were determined from the DNA. Counted here are 150,000 to 200,000 clones, about 87% occurring once; the ten biggest clones make up about 26%. Comments on this clone: This same CDR3 is encoded by further DNA sequences in the sample.

Sequencing used peripheral blood. This sequence originates from a man between 60 and 75 years old with acute or convalescent COVID-19.

CDR3 amino acids: CASSQDTNYGYTF. DNA for the CDR3: TGCGCCAGCAGCCAGGACACAAACTATGGCTACACCTTC. V is TRBV5-1 and J is TRBJ1-2, with D possibly being TRBD1 (5 bases). The CDR3 has 13 amino acids. V dropped 4 bases and J dropped 2 bases, with 9 bases sitting between them. The V gene's germline CDR1 is SGHRS and CDR2 YFSETQ.